This T cell receptor (beta chain) was profiled in a study of blood T cell repertoires in COVID-19. Original processing notes: Amplification of reference gene primers was used by the study to estimate nucleated cell counts. Profiled with immunoSEQ multiplex PCR; TCRdb holds only in-frame clones, not every one. The DNA gave D and trimming, while V, J and clone size come from that table. The sample includes approximately 250,000 clones, approximately 85% seen only once; the top ten take 5.1%. Germline values: CDR1 GTSNPN, CDR2 SVGIG (reference sequence). CDR3 length equals 14 residues. Trimming took 4 bases from V and 4 from J, leaving 14 bases between them.

The origin of this receptor is a man aged 45-60 years with COVID-19, enrolled during active disease. Sequencing was carried out using peripheral blood. The chain links TRBV30 to TRBJ1-3; D may be TRBD1 (5 bases). The CDR3 spells CAWTLGQGGNTIYF. CDR3 nucleotide sequence: TGTGCCTGGACCCTCGGGCAGGGAGGAAACACCATATATTTT. Looking up the rest from reference TRBV30 and TRBJ1-3 gives the full variable domain: SQTIHQWPATLVQPVGSPLSLECTVEGTSNPNLYWYRQAAGRGLQLLFYSVGIGQISSEVPQNLSASRPQDRQFILSSKKLLLSDSGFYLCAWTLGQGGNTIYFGEGSWLTVV.